The present TCR beta chain was sequenced within a study of cytomegalovirus exposure and HLA in healthy donors. The PCR used 60 Vbeta and 13 Jbeta primers. This table comes from immunoSEQ multiplex PCR, and its TCRdb copy is limited to in-frame clones, with some not included. The sample contains about 160,000 clones, about three quarters of which appear only once. Though nominally healthy at sampling, donors likely had unrecorded immune exposures. Germline CDR1 and CDR2: SGHVS and FQNEAQ. CDR3 length: 17 amino acids. V lost 1 base to trimming and J lost 0 bases, with 13 bases between them. Study-level results: Presence/absence analyses took donor sequencing depth as roughly uniform. TCR beta sequences numbering 15,000 to 20,000 were associated with HLA alleles at 0.05 false discovery rate in a later analysis. Several V segments, TRBV6-2 and TRBV6-3 among them, could not be told apart and were dropped.

Comments on this clone: Its specificity is unknown.

Sequencing was done on a sample of PBMCs. The receptor's source is a woman in her 50s in good health and CMV-seropositive. The gene calls are TRBV7-8 and TRBJ1-3, with D uncertain. CDR3 DNA: TGTGCCAGCAGCTTAGTCGCCAGGAGGAGCTCTGGAAACACCATATATTTT. Its translation: CASSLVARRSSGNTIYF.